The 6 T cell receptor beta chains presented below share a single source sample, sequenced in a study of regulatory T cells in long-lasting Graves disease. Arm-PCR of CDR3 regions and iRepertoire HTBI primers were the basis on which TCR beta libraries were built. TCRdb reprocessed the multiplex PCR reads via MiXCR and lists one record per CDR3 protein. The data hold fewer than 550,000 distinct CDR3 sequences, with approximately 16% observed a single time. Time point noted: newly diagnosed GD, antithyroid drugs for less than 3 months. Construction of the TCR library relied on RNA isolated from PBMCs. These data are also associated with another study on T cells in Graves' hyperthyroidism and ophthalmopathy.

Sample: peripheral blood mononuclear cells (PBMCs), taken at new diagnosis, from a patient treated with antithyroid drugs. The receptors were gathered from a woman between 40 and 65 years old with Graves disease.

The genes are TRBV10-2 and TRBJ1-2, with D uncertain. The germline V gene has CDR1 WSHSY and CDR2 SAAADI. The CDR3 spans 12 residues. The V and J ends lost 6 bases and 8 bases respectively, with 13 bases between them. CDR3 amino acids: CASSTTVGGYTF. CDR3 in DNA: TGCGCCAGCAGCACGACGGTCGGGGGCTACACCTTC.

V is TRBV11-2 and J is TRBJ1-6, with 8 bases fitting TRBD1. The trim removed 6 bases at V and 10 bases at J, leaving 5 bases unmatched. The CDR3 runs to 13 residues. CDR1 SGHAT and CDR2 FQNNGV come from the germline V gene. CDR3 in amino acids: CASSTGGQSPLHF. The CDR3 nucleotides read TGTGCCAGCAGTACAGGGGGTCAGTCACCCCTCCACTTT.

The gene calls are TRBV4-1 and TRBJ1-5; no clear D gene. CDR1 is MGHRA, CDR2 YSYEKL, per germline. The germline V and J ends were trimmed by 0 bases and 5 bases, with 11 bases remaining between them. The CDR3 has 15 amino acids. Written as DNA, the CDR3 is TGCGCCAGCAGCCAAGATTCGGGGAGCTATCAGCCCCAGCATTTT. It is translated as CASSQDSGSYQPQHF.

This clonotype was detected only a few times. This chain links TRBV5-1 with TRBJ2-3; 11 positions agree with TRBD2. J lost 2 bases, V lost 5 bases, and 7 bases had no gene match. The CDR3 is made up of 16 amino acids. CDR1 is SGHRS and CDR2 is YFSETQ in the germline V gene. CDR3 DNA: TGCGCCAGCAGGCCTGCACTAGCGGGGGCCACAGATACGCAGTATTTT. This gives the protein CASRPALAGATDTQYF. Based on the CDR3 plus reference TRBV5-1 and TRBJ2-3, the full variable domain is KAGVTQTPRYLIKTRGQQVTLSCSPISGHRSVSWYQQTPGQGLQFLFEYFSETQRNKGNFPGRFSGRQFSNSRSEMNVSTLELGDSALYLCASRPALAGATDTQYFGPGTRLTVL.

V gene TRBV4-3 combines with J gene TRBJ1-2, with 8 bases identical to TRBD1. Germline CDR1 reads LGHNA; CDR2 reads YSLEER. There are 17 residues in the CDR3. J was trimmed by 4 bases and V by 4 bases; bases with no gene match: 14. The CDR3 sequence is CASSLQSTGVRAYGYTF. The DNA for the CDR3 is TGCGCCAGCAGCCTCCAATCGACAGGGGTAAGGGCCTATGGCTACACCTTC.

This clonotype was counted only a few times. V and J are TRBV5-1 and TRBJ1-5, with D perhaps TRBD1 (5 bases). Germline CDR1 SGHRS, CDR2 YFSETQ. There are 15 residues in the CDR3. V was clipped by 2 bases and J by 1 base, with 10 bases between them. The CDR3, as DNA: TGCGCCAGCAGCTTCGAGGGGATGAGCAATCAGCCCCAGCATTTT. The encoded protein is CASSFEGMSNQPQHF.